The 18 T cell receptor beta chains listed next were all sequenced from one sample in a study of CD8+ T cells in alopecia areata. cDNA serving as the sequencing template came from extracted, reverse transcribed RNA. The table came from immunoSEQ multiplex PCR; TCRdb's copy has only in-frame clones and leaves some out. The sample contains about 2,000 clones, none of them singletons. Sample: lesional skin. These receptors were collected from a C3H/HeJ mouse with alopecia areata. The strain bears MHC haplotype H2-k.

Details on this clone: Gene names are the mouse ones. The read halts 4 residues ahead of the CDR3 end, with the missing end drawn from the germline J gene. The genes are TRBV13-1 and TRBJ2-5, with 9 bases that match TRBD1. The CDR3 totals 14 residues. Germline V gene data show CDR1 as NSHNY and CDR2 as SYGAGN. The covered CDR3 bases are TGTGCCAGCAGTATTGGGGACAGGGAGGAC. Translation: CASSIGDRED. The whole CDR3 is CASSIGDREDTQYF.

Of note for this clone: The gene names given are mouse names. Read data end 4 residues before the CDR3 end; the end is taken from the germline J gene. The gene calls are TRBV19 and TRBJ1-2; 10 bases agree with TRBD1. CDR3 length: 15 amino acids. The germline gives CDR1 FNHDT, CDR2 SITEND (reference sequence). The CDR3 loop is CASSIGTGGGPDYTF. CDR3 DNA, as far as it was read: TGTGCCAGCAGTATAGGGACAGGGGGTGGCCCC.

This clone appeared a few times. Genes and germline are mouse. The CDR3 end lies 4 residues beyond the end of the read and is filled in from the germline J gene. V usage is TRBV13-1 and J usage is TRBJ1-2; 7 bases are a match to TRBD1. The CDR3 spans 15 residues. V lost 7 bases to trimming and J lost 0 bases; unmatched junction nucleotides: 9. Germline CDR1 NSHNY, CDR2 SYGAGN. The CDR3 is CASSRPRGANSDYTF. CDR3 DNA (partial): TGTGCCAGCTCTCGGCCCAGGGGGGCAAACTCC.

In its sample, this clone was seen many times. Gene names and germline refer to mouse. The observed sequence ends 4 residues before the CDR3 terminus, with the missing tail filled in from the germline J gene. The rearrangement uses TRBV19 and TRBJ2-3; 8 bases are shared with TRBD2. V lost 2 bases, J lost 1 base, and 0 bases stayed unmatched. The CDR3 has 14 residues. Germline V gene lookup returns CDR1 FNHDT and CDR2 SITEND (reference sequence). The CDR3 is CASSMGGRAETLYF. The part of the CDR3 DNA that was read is TGTGCCAGCAGTATGGGGGGGCGTGCAGAA. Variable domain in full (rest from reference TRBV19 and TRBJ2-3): GGIITQTPKFLIGQEGQKLTLKCQQNFNHDTMYWYRQDSGKGLRLIYYSITENDLQKGDLSEGYDASREKKSSFSLTVTSAQKNEMAVFLCASSMGGRAETLYFGSGTRLTVL.

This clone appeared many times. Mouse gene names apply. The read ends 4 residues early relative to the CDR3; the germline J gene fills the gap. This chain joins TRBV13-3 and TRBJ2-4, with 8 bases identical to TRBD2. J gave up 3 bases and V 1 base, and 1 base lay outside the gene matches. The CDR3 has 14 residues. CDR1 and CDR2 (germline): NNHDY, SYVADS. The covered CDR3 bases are TGTGCCAGCAGTGATCGGGGGGGCCAAAAC. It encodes CASSDRGGQN. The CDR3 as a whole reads CASSDRGGQNTLYF.

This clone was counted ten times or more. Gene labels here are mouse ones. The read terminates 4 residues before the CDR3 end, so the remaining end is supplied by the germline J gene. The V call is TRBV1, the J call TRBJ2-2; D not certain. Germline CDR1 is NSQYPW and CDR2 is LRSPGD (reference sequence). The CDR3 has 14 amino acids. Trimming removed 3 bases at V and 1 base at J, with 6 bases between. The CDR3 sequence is CTCSALVNTGQLYF. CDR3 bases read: TGCACCTGCAGTGCTCTGGTAAACACCGGG. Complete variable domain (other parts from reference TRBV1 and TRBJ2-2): VTLLEQNPRWRLVPRGQAVNLRCILKNSQYPWMSWYQQDLQKQLQWLFTLRSPGDKEVKSLPGADYLATRVTDTELRLQVANMSQGRTLYCTCSALVNTGQLYFGEGSKLTVL.

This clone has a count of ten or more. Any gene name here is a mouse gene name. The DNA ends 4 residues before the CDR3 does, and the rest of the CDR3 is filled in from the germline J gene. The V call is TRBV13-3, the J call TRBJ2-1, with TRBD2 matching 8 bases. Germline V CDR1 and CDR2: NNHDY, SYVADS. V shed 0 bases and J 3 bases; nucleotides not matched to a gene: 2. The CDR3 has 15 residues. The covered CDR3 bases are TGTGCCAGCAGTGATGCGGGGGGGGCCTATGCT. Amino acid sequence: CASSDAGGAYA. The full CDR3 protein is CASSDAGGAYAEQFF.

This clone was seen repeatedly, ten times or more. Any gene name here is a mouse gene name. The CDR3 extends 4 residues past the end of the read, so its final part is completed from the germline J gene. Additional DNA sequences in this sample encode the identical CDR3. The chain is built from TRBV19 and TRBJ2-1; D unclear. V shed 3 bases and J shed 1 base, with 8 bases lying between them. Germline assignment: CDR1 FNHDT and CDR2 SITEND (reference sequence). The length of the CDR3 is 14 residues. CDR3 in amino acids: CASSTPGNYAEQFF. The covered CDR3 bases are TGTGCCAGCAGTACACCTGGAAACTATGCT.

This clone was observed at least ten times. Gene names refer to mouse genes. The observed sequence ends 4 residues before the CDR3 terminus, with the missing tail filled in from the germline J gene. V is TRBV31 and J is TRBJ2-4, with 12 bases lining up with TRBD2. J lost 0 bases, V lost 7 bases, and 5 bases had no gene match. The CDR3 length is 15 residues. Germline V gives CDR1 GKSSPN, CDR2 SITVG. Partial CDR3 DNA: TGTGCCTTCCGGGACTGGGGGGCGAGTCAAAAC. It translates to CAFRDWGASQN. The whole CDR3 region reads CAFRDWGASQNTLYF.

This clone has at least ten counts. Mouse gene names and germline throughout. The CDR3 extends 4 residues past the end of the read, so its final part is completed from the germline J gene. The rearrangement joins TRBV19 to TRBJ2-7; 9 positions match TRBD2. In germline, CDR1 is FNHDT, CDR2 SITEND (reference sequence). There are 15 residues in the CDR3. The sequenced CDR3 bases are TGTGCCAGCAGTCCTAACTGGGGGGCGGGGTAT. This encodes CASSPNWGAGY. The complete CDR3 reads CASSPNWGAGYEQYF.

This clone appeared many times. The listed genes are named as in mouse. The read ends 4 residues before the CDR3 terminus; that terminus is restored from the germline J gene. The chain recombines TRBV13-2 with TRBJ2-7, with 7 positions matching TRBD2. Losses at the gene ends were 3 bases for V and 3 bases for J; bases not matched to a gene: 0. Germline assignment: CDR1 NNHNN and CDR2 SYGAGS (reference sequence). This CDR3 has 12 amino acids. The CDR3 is CASGGLGYEQYF. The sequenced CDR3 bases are TGTGCCAGCGGTGGACTGGGCTAT.

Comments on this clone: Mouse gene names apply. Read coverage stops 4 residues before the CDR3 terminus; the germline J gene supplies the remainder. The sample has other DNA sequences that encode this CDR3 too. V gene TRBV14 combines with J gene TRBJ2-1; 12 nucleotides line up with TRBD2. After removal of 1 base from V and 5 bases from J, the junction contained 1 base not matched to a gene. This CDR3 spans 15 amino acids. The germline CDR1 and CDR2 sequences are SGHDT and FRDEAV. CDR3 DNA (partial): TGTGCCAGCAGTTTCCGGGACTGGGGGGATGCT. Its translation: CASSFRDWGDA. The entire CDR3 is CASSFRDWGDAEQFF.

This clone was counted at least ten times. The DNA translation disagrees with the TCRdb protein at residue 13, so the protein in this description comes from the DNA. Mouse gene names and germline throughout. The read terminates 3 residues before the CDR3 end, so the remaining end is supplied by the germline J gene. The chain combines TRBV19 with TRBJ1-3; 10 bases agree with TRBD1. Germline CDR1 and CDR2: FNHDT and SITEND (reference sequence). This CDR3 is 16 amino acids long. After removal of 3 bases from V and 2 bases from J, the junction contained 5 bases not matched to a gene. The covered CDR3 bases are TGTGCCAGCAGTACAGACAGGGGGCGCGCTGGAAATACG. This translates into CASSTDRGRAGNT. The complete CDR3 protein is CASSTDRGRAGNTLYF.

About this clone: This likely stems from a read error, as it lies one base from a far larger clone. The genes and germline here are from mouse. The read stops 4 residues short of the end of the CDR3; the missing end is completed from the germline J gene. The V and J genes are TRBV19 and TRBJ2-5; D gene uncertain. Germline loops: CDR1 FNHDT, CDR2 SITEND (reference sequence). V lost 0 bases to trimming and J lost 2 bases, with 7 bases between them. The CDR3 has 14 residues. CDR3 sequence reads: CASSIGWRQDTQYF. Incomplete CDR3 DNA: TGTGCCAGCAGTATAGGGTGGCGCCAAGAC.

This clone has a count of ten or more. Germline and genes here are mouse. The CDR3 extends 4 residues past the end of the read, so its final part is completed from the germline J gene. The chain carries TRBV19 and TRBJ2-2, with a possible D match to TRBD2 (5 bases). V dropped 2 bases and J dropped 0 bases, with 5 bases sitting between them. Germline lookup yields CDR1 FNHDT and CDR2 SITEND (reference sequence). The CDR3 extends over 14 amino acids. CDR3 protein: CASSIGANTGQLYF. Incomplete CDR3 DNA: TGTGCCAGCAGTATTGGGGCAAACACCGGG.

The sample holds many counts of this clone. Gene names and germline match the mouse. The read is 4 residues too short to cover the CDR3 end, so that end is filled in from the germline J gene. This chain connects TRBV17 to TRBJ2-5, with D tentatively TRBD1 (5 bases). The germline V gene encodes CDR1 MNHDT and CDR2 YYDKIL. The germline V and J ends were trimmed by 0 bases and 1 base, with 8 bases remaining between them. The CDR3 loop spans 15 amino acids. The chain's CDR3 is CASSRDGRDQDTQYF. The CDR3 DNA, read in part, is TGTGCTAGCAGTAGAGATGGCAGGGACCAAGAC.

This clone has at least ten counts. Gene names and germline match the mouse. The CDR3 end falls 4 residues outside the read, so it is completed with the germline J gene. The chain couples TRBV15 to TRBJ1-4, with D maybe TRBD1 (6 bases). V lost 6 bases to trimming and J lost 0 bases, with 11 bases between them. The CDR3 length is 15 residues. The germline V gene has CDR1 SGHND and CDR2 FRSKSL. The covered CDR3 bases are TGTGCCAGCAGCCTCACAGGGATTTCCAACGAA. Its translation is CASSLTGISNE. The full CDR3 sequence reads CASSLTGISNERLFF.

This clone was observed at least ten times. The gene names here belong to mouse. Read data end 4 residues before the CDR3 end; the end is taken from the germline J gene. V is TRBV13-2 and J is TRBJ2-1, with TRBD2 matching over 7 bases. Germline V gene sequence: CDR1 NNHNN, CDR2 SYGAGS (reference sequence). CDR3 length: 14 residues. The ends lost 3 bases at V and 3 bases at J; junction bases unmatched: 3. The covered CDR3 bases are TGTGCCAGCGGTGGAGACTGGGTCTATGCT. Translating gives CASGGDWVYA. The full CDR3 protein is CASGGDWVYAEQFF.